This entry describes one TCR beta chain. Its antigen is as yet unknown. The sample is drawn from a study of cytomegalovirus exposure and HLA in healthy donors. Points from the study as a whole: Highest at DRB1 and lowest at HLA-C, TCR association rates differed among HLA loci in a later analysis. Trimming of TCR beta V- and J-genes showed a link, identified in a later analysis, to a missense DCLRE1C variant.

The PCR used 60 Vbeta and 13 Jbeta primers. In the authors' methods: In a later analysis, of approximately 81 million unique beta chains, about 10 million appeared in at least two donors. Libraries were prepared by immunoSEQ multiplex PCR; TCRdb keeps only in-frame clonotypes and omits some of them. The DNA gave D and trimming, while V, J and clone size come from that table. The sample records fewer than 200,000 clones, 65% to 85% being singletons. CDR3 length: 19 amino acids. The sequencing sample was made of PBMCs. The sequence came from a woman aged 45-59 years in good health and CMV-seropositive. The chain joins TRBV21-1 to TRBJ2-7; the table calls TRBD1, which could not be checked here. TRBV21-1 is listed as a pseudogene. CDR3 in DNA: TGTGCCAGCAGTCCTCCCCCCCCACCGTACATTGTCTCCCTCTACGAGCAGTACTTC. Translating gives CASSPPPPPYIVSLYEQYF.